Listed below are T cell receptor beta chains from one sample, sequenced in a study of blood T cell repertoires in COVID-19. Some clones are missing from TCRdb's copy, which holds only in-frame ones; the method was immunoSEQ multiplex PCR. The sample shows roughly 170,000 clones, roughly 89% of them seen only once. The sequenced material came from peripheral blood. These TCRs come from a woman in her sixties or seventies with COVID-19, enrolled during active disease. CDR3s include the opening cysteine and the closing phenylalanine or tryptophan. D genes are given only for firm matches. Clone size is not always given. Where it is, it says once, few, many or a class for expanded clones.

clone_size: once; j_call: TRBJ1-3; d_call: TRBD1; cdr3_length: 15; v_call: TRBV3-1/TRBV3-2; cdr3_nt: TGTGCCAGCAGCCCTGAGGGGGCAGGTGGAAACACCATATATTTT; cdr3_aa: CASSPEGAGGNTIYF
clone_size: .; j_call: TRBJ2-7; d_call: .; cdr3_length: 12; v_call: TRBV29-1; cdr3_nt: TGCAGCGTTGACGATCGGACTTACGAGCAGTACTTC; cdr3_aa: CSVDDRTYEQYF
clone_size: .; j_call: TRBJ1-1; d_call: TRBD1; cdr3_length: 17; v_call: TRBV10-3; cdr3_nt: TGTGCCATCAGTGAGTTCAGCCAGGGGGTATTGAACACTGAAGCTTTCTTT; cdr3_aa: CAISEFSQGVLNTEAFF
clone_size: .; j_call: TRBJ1-2; d_call: .; cdr3_length: 13; v_call: TRBV7-8; cdr3_nt: TGTGCCAGCAGCTTAGCACATAACTATGGCTACACCTTC; cdr3_aa: CASSLAHNYGYTF
clone_size: .; j_call: TRBJ1-1; d_call: .; cdr3_length: 17; v_call: TRBV7-7; cdr3_nt: TGTGCTAGCAGCTTAGCGGTAGTGTACGCCCTTAACACTGAAGCTTTCTTT; cdr3_aa: CASSLAVVYALNTEAFF
clone_size: .; j_call: TRBJ2-1; d_call: TRBD2; cdr3_length: 13; v_call: TRBV12-3/TRBV12-4; cdr3_nt: TGTGCCAGCAGCCGTAGCGGGACTAGTGAGCAGTTCTTC; cdr3_aa: CASSRSGTSEQFF
clone_size: once; j_call: TRBJ2-7; d_call: TRBD1; cdr3_length: 13; v_call: TRBV16; cdr3_nt: TGTGCCAGCAGCCATGTGGACAGGTACGAGCAGTACTTC; cdr3_aa: CASSHVDRYEQYF
clone_size: .; j_call: TRBJ1-5; d_call: TRBD1; cdr3_length: 15; v_call: TRBV18; cdr3_nt: TGTGCCAGCTCGAGGGGGACAGGTACTAATCAGCCCCAGCATTTT; cdr3_aa: CASSRGTGTNQPQHF
clone_size: .; j_call: TRBJ1-5; d_call: TRBD1; cdr3_length: 15; v_call: TRBV2; cdr3_nt: TGTGCCAGCAGTGACCCAGGGGGCCCTCATCAGCCCCAGCATTTT; cdr3_aa: CASSDPGGPHQPQHF
clone_size: .; j_call: TRBJ2-7; d_call: TRBD2; cdr3_length: 15; v_call: TRBV6-5; cdr3_nt: TGTGCCAGCTGGGGGCTAGCGGGAGGGACCTACGAGCAGTACTTC; cdr3_aa: CASWGLAGGTYEQYF
clone_size: once; j_call: TRBJ2-2; d_call: .; cdr3_length: 15; v_call: TRBV7-9; cdr3_nt: TGTGCCAGCAGCTTAGACGGGGTTCACACCGGGGAGCTGTTTTTT; cdr3_aa: CASSLDGVHTGELFF